Listed below are T cell receptor beta chains from one sample, sequenced in a study of metastatic and nonmetastatic thyroid tumors. Through MiXCR, TCRdb re-clonotyped the PCR reads. The sample gives about 41,000 clones, more than 20% of which show up once; roughly 14% is in the top ten. Sequences were obtained from tumor tissue. These receptors originate from a female donor with papillary thyroid cancer or a benign thyroid nodule (not recorded which). Some clones in this sample may be carry-over from other donors' samples. Both conserved end residues are part of each CDR3. A D gene is named only where the DNA matches it firmly. Where a row states a size, it is once, few, many or the class of an expanded clone; other rows omit it.

j_call | cdr3_length | v_call | d_call | clone_size | cdr3_aa | cdr3_nt
TRBJ1-6 | 14 | TRBV20-1 | NA | NA | CSARGGRVGSPLNF | TGCAGTGCTAGAGGGGGCAGGGTGGGTTCACCCCTAAACTTT
TRBJ2-7 | 13 | TRBV27 | NA | NA | CASRTTVPYEQYF | TGTGCCAGCAGAACGACAGTCCCCTACGAGCAGTACTTC
TRBJ2-6 | 15 | TRBV6-1 | NA | NA | CASSEGGSRANVLTF | TGTGCCAGCAGTGAGGGGGGCTCCCGGGCCAACGTCCTGACTTTC
TRBJ2-7 | 14 | TRBV3-1 | NA | few | CASSQGLNSYEQYF | TGTGCCAGCAGCCAAGGACTAAACTCCTACGAGCAGTACTTC
TRBJ2-1 | 17 | TRBV11-2 | NA | once | CASSPWGWDSQYNEHFF | TGTGCCAGCAGCCCCTGGGGCTGGGATTCCCAGTACAATGAGCATTTCTTC
TRBJ1-3 | 14 | TRBV9 | NA | many | CASSVGESGNTIYF | TGTGCCAGCAGCGTAGGGGAGAGTGGAAACACCATATATTTT
TRBJ2-3 | 13 | TRBV18 | NA | many | CASSSYRADTQYF | TGTGCCAGCTCTTCATACAGGGCAGATACGCAGTATTTT
TRBJ2-7 | 18 | TRBV20-1 | TRBD2 | NA | CSARVPVAGGATTEEQYF | TGCAGTGCTAGAGTGCCAGTAGCGGGAGGGGCCACCACGGAAGAGCAGTACTTC
TRBJ2-7 | 13 | TRBV12-3/TRBV12-4 | TRBD1 | few | CASSLSGGYEQYF | TGTGCCAGCAGTTTATCAGGGGGCTACGAGCAGTACTTC
TRBJ1-2 | 13 | TRBV2 | NA | many | CASSQGSISGYTF | TGTGCCAGCAGTCAGGGATCGATTAGCGGCTACACCTTC
TRBJ2-3 | 14 | TRBV5-1 | TRBD2 | NA | CASIPGGATDTQYF | TGCGCCAGCATCCCGGGGGGAGCGACAGATACGCAGTATTTT
TRBJ1-3 | 19 | TRBV6-2/TRBV6-3 | TRBD1 | NA | CASSYSTRDRVGSGNTIYF | TGTGCCAGCAGTTACTCGACCAGGGACAGGGTTGGGTCTGGAAACACCATATATTTT
TRBJ2-6 | 14 | TRBV11-2 | NA | many | CASSLTGGANVLTF | TGTGCCAGCAGCTTAACCGGGGGGGCCAACGTCCTGACTTTC
TRBJ1-2 | 15 | TRBV27 | NA | few | CASSPDGLGRGGYTF | TGTGCCAGCAGTCCGGACGGATTGGGGCGGGGGGGCTACACCTTC
TRBJ1-1 | 15 | TRBV11-3 | TRBD1 | NA | CASSFRDSSNTEAFF | TGTGCCAGCAGCTTCCGGGACAGTTCGAACACTGAAGCTTTCTTT
TRBJ2-3 | 15 | TRBV7-2 | NA | many | CASSSYVQATDTQYF | TGTGCCAGCAGCTCGTATGTACAGGCCACAGATACGCAGTATTTT
TRBJ2-7 | 14 | TRBV20-1 | TRBD2 | NA | CSASRLAGSYEQYF | TGCAGTGCTAGTAGACTAGCGGGCTCCTACGAGCAGTACTTC
TRBJ1-1 | 16 | TRBV19 | TRBD1 | NA | CASSMNQGGLNTEAFF | TGTGCCAGTAGTATGAACCAGGGGGGTCTGAACACTGAAGCTTTCTTT
TRBJ1-1 | 15 | TRBV5-1 | NA | NA | CASSLQGEGRTEAFF | TGCGCCAGCAGCTTACAGGGAGAAGGGCGCACTGAAGCTTTCTTT
TRBJ2-7 | 12 | TRBV28 | NA | few | CASSPGSYEQYF | TGTGCCAGCAGTCCAGGGAGCTACGAGCAGTACTTC
TRBJ2-5 | 12 | TRBV12-3/TRBV12-4 | NA | NA | CASQWGREPQYF | TGTGCCAGCCAATGGGGGCGTGAGCCCCAGTACTTC
TRBJ2-7 | 14 | TRBV20-1 | NA | few | CSANGRRAPYEQYF | TGCAGTGCTAATGGACGGCGGGCCCCTTACGAGCAGTACTTC
TRBJ2-7 | 12 | TRBV11-2 | NA | medium-sized | CASSLDRGVQYF | TGTGCCAGCAGCTTAGATCGCGGGGTGCAGTACTTC
TRBJ2-1 | 14 | TRBV11-3 | NA | NA | CASSLGQEYDEQFF | TGTGCCAGCAGCTTAGGACAGGAGTATGATGAGCAGTTCTTC
TRBJ2-1 | 14 | TRBV20-1 | NA | NA | CSARSDRDQNEQFF | TGCAGTGCTAGATCCGACAGAGACCAAAATGAGCAGTTCTTC
TRBJ2-5 | 14 | TRBV5-1 | TRBD1 | NA | CASNLQGAQETQYF | TGCGCCAGCAACCTCCAGGGGGCACAAGAGACCCAGTACTTC
TRBJ2-2 | 16 | TRBV27 | NA | many | CASSLRGGTTTGELFF | TGTGCCAGCAGTTTAAGAGGAGGGACGACGACCGGGGAGCTGTTTTTT
TRBJ2-7 | 13 | TRBV19 | NA | medium-sized | CASKGGQRGEQYF | TGTGCCAGCAAGGGGGGACAGAGGGGGGAGCAGTACTTC
TRBJ2-3 | 17 | TRBV6-2/TRBV6-3 | TRBD2 | NA | CASSRTSGGARRLAQYF | TGTGCCAGCAGTCGGACTAGCGGGGGCGCGCGAAGGTTAGCACAGTATTTT
TRBJ1-1 | 15 | TRBV5-1 | TRBD1 | many | CASSPRQGLNTEAFF | TGCGCCAGCAGCCCCCGACAGGGATTGAACACTGAAGCTTTCTTT